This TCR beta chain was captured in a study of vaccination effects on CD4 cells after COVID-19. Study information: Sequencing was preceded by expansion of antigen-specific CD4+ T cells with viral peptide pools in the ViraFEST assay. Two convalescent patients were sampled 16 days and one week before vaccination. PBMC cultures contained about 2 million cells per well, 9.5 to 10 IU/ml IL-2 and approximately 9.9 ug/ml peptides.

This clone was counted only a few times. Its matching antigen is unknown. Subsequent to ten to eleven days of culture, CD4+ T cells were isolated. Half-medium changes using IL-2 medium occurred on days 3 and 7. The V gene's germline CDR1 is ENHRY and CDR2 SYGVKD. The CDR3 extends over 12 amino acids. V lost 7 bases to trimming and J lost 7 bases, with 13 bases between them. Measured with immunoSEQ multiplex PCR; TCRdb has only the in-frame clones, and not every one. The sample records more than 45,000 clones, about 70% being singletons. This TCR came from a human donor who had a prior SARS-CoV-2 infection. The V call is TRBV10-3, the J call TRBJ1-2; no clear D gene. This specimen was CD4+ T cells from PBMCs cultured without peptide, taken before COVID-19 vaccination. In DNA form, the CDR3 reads TGTGCCATCAATGGCCCGGAGGGTGGCTACACCTTC. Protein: CAINGPEGGYTF.